The 17 T cell receptor beta chains below all came from one sample that was sequenced in a study of blood T cell repertoires in COVID-19. The data were produced by immunoSEQ multiplex PCR, yet TCRdb's version contains in-frame clones alone and is incomplete. The top ten clones hold roughly 1.4% of a sample with some 150,000 clones, about 91% of them seen once. Sequenced input: peripheral blood. Receptors originate from a woman aged 55-69 years with acute or convalescent COVID-19.

The chain employs TRBV5-4 and TRBJ1-3, with D tentatively TRBD1 (5 bases). The ends were cut back, 0 bases at V and 8 bases at J, with 15 bases in the middle. Germline V gives CDR1 SGHNT, CDR2 YYREEE (reference sequence). This CDR3 spans 15 amino acids. CDR3 region: CASSLDGTSSDTIYF. The CDR3 DNA sequence: TGTGCCAGCAGCTTGGACGGGACTTCGAGCGACACCATATATTTT.

The chain is built from TRBV19 and TRBJ1-2; D remains ambiguous. Germline V gene lookup returns CDR1 LNHDA and CDR2 SQIVND (reference sequence). Trimming cost V 2 bases and J 5 bases, with 12 bases left between them. The CDR3 loop spans 14 amino acids. The CDR3 reads CASSIIVGPYGYTF. The CDR3 nucleotides read TGTGCCAGTAGTATAATAGTGGGCCCTTATGGCTACACCTTC.

The V gene is TRBV7-9, the J gene TRBJ1-6; D call uncertain. The CDR3 covers 14 residues. The V end was cut by 4 bases, the J end by 5 bases, with 9 bases between. The germline CDR1 and CDR2 sequences are SEHNR and FQNEAQ (reference sequence). CDR3 sequence: CASSYDIDNSPLHF. DNA of the CDR3: TGTGCCAGCAGCTACGATATAGATAATTCACCCCTCCACTTT.

This chain links TRBV3-1 (or the pseudogene TRBV3-2) with TRBJ2-7, with 9 bases lining up with TRBD1. V dropped 3 bases and J dropped 5; count of bases not matched to a gene: 11. The CDR3 is made up of 16 amino acids. The germline V gene encodes CDR1 LGHDT and CDR2 YNNKEL (reference sequence). CDR3 sequence reads: CASSQHPTGGSDEQYF. DNA of the CDR3: TGTGCCAGCAGCCAGCACCCGACAGGGGGTAGCGACGAGCAGTACTTC.

The chain combines TRBV7-2 with TRBJ2-3, with a tentative D call TRBD2 (5 bases). CDR1 is SGHTA and CDR2 is FQGNSA in the germline V gene. Trimming removed 5 bases from V and 2 bases from J, with 11 bases in between. This CDR3 region has 14 residues. The CDR3 region is CASSDGVLTDTQYF. CDR3 sequence (DNA): TGTGCCAGCAGCGACGGGGTCCTCACAGATACGCAGTATTTT.

The chain recombines TRBV5-8 with TRBJ1-2; possibly TRBD1 for D (6 bases). CDR1 is SGHTS and CDR2 is YDEGEE in the germline V gene. Trimming removed 5 bases at V and 6 bases at J, with 20 bases between. This CDR3 contains 15 residues. The CDR3 DNA is TGTGCCAGCAGTTTCCGGACAGCTTCCAATCATGGCTACACCTTC. As protein: CASSFRTASNHGYTF.

The V and J genes are TRBV5-1 and TRBJ1-2, with D unresolved. Germline CDR1 reads SGHRS; CDR2 reads YFSETQ. The CDR3 is 12 residues long. V lost 1 base, J lost 3 bases, and 4 bases lay in between. This CDR3 is CASSLTDYGYTF. The CDR3 DNA is TGCGCCAGCAGCTTGACAGACTATGGCTACACCTTC.

The chain couples TRBV4-2 to TRBJ1-5, with D possibly matching TRBD1 (6 bases). The CDR3 contains 15 residues. Germline loops: CDR1 LGHNA, CDR2 YNFKEQ. The germline V and J ends were trimmed by 0 bases and 5 bases, with 11 bases remaining between them. The CDR3 spells CASSQEATGDQPQHF. The CDR3 DNA reads as TGTGCCAGCAGCCAAGAAGCGACAGGAGATCAGCCCCAGCATTTT.

This chain links TRBV7-2 with TRBJ2-3; TRBD2 might be the D (5 bases). CDR3 length equals 16 residues. Looked up from germline, CDR1 is SGHTA and CDR2 is FQGNSA. V lost 5 bases and J 3 bases, leaving 18 bases between the germline ends. In DNA form, the CDR3 reads TGTGCCAGCAGCGCGGGTCGTTACGGCGGTACAGATACGCAGTATTTT. It codes for CASSAGRYGGTDTQYF.

The chain has TRBV21-1 and TRBJ2-2; the table calls TRBD2, which could not be checked here. TRBV21-1 is termed a pseudogene. The CDR3 sequence is 18 residues long. In nucleotides, the CDR3 is TGTGCCAGCAGCAAAAGAGTAGCGGGGGGGCTTAACACCGGGGAGCTGTTTTTT. Protein product: CASSKRVAGGLNTGELFF.

This chain joins TRBV28 and TRBJ2-7; TRBD1 agrees at 8 bases. This CDR3 has 14 amino acids. The V gene end was trimmed by 3 bases and the J gene end by 2 bases; junction bases not matched to a gene: 3. Germline CDR1 is MDHEN and CDR2 is SYDVKM. The chain's CDR3 is CASSFLQGAYEQYF. The CDR3 DNA sequence: TGTGCCAGCAGTTTCTTACAGGGGGCCTACGAGCAGTACTTC.

This clone was seen just once. The CDR3 protein is CASSSKPPGQGTEAFF. The DNA of the CDR3 is TGTGCCAGCAGTTCCAAACCTCCGGGACAGGGCACTGAAGCTTTCTTT. The gene calls are TRBV5-4 and TRBJ1-1; 9 nucleotides match TRBD1. V shed 5 bases and J 4 bases; nucleotides not matched to a gene: 12. Germline V gene sequence: CDR1 SGHNT, CDR2 YYREEE (reference sequence). CDR3 size: 16 residues. Complete variable domain (other parts from reference TRBV5-4 and TRBJ1-1): ETGVTQSPTHLIKTRGQQVTLRCSSQSGHNTVSWYQQALGQGPQFIFQYYREEENGRGNFPPRFSGLQFPNYSSELNVNALELDDSALYLCASSSKPPGQGTEAFFGQGTRLTVV.

The chain joins TRBV6-5 to TRBJ1-2, with D possibly being TRBD1 (6 bases). The germline CDR1 and CDR2 sequences are MNHEY and SVGAGI. The V end lost 11 bases, the J end lost 7 bases, and 20 bases lay between the germline ends. The CDR3 is 13 amino acids. The CDR3 DNA reads as TGTGCCTCTTCGGGGGGGGGCCTGGGTGGCTACACCTTC. It codes for CASSGGGLGGYTF.

There are a few counts of this clone. The V gene is TRBV3-1 (or the pseudogene TRBV3-2), the J gene TRBJ1-2; a weak D match, TRBD1 (6 bases). Germline V gene sequence: CDR1 LGHDT, CDR2 YNNKEL (reference sequence). V shed 3 bases and J shed 2 bases, with 16 bases lying between them. The CDR3 has 16 amino acids. The CDR3 region is CASSQDRDNHNYGYTF. The CDR3 DNA follows: TGTGCCAGCAGCCAGGACCGGGACAACCACAACTATGGCTACACCTTC.

The chain couples TRBV7-9 to TRBJ1-1, with 7 bases fitting TRBD1. The CDR3 runs 14 residues. Per germline, CDR1 SEHNR and CDR2 FQNEAQ (reference sequence). J gave up 1 base and V 6 bases, and 5 bases lay outside the gene matches. The CDR3 spells CASRPGQTNTEAFF. For the CDR3, the DNA is TGTGCCAGCAGGCCGGGACAGACGAACACTGAAGCTTTCTTT.

The chain employs TRBV27 and TRBJ1-1; TRBD1 might be the D (5 bases). V dropped 8 bases and J dropped 5 bases, with 18 bases sitting between them. The CDR3 is 14 residues long. CDR1 and CDR2 from the germline V gene are MNHEY and SMNVEV (reference sequence). For the CDR3, the DNA is TGTGCCAGCTCTTCAGGGAACCAACGGACTGAAGCTTTCTTT. This translates into CASSSGNQRTEAFF.

This chain links TRBV6-5 with TRBJ1-6; TRBD1 aligns across 8 bases. With 7 bases clipped from V and 5 bases from J, the junction kept 7 bases outside the gene matches. Germline loops: CDR1 MNHEY, CDR2 SVGAGI. This CDR3 spans 15 amino acids. The CDR3 nucleotides are TGTGCCAGCAAACCCATGGACAGGGATAATTCACCCCTCCACTTT. Residues: CASKPMDRDNSPLHF.